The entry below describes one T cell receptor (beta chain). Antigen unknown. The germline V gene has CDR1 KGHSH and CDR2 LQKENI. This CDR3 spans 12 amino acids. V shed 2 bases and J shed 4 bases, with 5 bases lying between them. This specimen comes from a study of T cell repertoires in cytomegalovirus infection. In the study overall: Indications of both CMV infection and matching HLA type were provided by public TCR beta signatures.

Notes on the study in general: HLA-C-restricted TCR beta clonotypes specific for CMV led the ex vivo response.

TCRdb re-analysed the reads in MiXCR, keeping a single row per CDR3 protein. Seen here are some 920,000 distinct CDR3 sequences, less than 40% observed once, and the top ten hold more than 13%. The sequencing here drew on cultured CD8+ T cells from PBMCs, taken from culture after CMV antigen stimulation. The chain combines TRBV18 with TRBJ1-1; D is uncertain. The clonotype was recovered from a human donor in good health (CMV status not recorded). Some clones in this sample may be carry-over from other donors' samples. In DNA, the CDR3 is TGTGCCAGCTCACCAAGCGTCACTGAAGCTTTCTTT. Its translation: CASSPSVTEAFF.